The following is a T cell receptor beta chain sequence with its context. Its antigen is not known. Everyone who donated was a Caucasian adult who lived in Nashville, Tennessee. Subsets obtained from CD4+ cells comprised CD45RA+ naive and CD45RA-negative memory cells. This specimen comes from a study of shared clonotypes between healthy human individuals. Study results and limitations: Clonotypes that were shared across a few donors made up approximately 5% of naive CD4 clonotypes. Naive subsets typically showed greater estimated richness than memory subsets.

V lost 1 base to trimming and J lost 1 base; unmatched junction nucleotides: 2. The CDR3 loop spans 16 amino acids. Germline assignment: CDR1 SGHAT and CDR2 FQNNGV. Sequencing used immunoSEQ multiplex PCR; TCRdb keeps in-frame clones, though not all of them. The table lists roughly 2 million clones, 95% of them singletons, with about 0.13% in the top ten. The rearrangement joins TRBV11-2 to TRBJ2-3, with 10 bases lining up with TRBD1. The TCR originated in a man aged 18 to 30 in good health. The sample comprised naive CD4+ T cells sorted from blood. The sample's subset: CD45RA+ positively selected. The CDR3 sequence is CASSLAGTGGTDTQYF. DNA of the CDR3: TGTGCCAGCAGCTTAGCCGGGACAGGGGGCACAGATACGCAGTATTTT.